The present T cell receptor (beta chain) was sequenced within a study of immune heterogeneity within non-small cell lung tumors. Study conclusions and caveats: Local T-cell repertoire clonality was correlated with local tumor mutational burden, and the correlation was positive. It was moderate in strength but statistically significant (R approximately 0.3).

Bulk tumor genomic DNA, 600 to 650 ng per sample, was used as template. Several widely spaced biopsies per primary tumor were taken during surgery. Patients had untreated, newly diagnosed non-small cell lung cancer and underwent curative surgery. The V gene lost 1 base and the J gene lost 7 bases, with 8 bases spanning the gap. The CDR3 extends over 12 amino acids. Germline CDR1 LGHDT, CDR2 YNNKEL (reference sequence). This clonotype is classed as medium-sized. Its antigen remains unidentified. TCR beta CDR3 amplification used multiplex PCR with 32 V and 13 J primers. TCRdb reprocessed the multiplex PCR reads via MiXCR and lists one record per CDR3 protein. The sample records 7,000 to 8,000 distinct CDR3 sequences, 20% to 25% being singletons.

This sequence joins TRBV3-1 and TRBJ2-7, with D unresolved. This clonotype originated in a man in his sixties with non-small cell lung cancer. Specimen: lung tumor tissue. The CDR3 DNA reads as TGTGCCAGCAGCCAAGGGCAGCTTGAGCAGTACTTC. As protein: CASSQGQLEQYF.